One sample yielded the 6 T cell receptor beta chains listed below, sequenced in a study of radiotherapy plus CTLA-4 blockade in lung cancer. TCRdb's table, derived via immunoSEQ multiplex PCR, lists solely in-frame clones and lacks some. The table lists around 49,000 clones, around 83% of them singletons. The sequencing here drew on peripheral blood, taken from a patient treated with radiotherapy plus ipilimumab. The receptors originated from a human donor with non-small cell lung cancer whose response to radiotherapy plus ipilimumab could not be evaluated.

The chain recombines TRBV6-4 with TRBJ2-2, with D perhaps matching TRBD1 (5 bases). The CDR3 length is 14 residues. Trimming took 3 bases from V and 1 from J, leaving 6 bases between them. The germline gives CDR1 MRHNA, CDR2 SNTAGT. Here the CDR3 DNA reads TGTGCCAGCAGTGAACAGGTGAACACCGGGGAGCTGTTTTTT. Its translation: CASSEQVNTGELFF.

The chain is built from TRBV28 and TRBJ2-3; 9 nucleotides agree with TRBD1. The CDR3 totals 16 residues. V shed 5 bases, J shed 7 bases, and the junction held 13 bases outside the gene matches. From germline, CDR1 is MDHEN and CDR2 SYDVKM. The CDR3 region is CASSPIVGQGSNTQYF. CDR3 nucleotides: TGTGCCAGCAGTCCGATTGTGGGACAGGGTTCGAATACGCAGTATTTT.

V and J are TRBV6-1 and TRBJ2-7; TRBD2 agrees at 9 bases. The CDR3 runs to 15 residues. V gave up 7 bases and J gave up 3 bases; unmatched junction bases: 10. Germline V CDR1 and CDR2: MNHNS, SASEGT. CDR3: CASIPTSGFDYEQYF. CDR3 nucleotide sequence: TGTGCCAGCATTCCGACTAGCGGATTCGACTACGAGCAGTACTTC.

This rearrangement joins TRBV6-4 to TRBJ2-3; perhaps TRBD2 as D (5 bases). Trimming removed 2 bases at V and 1 base at J, with 13 bases between. The CDR3 is 16 residues long. CDR1 and CDR2 (germline): MRHNA, SNTAGT. The chain's CDR3 is CASSDRMRAGTDTQYF. As DNA, the CDR3 is TGTGCCAGCAGTGACCGGATGCGGGCCGGCACAGATACGCAGTATTTT.

This rearrangement joins TRBV18 to TRBJ2-7; 7 bases are shared with TRBD1. This CDR3 has 16 amino acids. V gave up 5 bases and J gave up 2 bases; unmatched junction bases: 12. Germline CDR1 is KGHSH and CDR2 is LQKENI. The chain's CDR3 is CASSATRDRAPYEQYF. CDR3 coding DNA: TGTGCCAGCTCAGCGACCCGGGACAGAGCTCCCTACGAGCAGTACTTC.

The chain combines TRBV20-1 with TRBJ2-4, with 8 bases that match TRBD2. Unmatched junction bases numbered 0, after V lost 4 bases and J lost 7 bases. CDR1 is DFQATT, CDR2 SNEGSKA, per germline (reference sequence). The CDR3 runs to 11 residues. As DNA, the CDR3 is TGCAGTGCTACGGGGGGGAACATTCAGTACTTC. Protein: CSATGGNIQYF.